The T cell receptor (beta chain) under discussion was sequenced for a study of cytotoxic CD8 clonotypes in ibrutinib-treated CLL. The intended depth for sequencing was 1 in 200,000 to 1 in 1 million T cells. Using immunoSEQ multiplex PCR, the repertoire was profiled, and TCRdb retains in-frame clones only, with some absent. The table records approximately 33,000 clones, more than 65% of them present only once. This CDR3 comprises 14 residues. CDR1 is SGHTA, CDR2 FQGNSA, per germline. Points on this clone: Its antigen is currently unknown. At one boundary the junction diverges from the germline segment, which might be a read error.

Points from the study as a whole: Patients showed higher baseline clonality than age-matched healthy donors, and it tracked circulating CD8+ T-cell counts.

The clonotype originates from a human donor with chronic lymphocytic leukemia. The chain joins TRBV7-2 to TRBJ2-5; 7 bases match TRBD2. The input for sequencing was PBMCs, taken before ibrutinib treatment. For the CDR3, the DNA is TGTGCCAGCAGTTTAGGGACTACCCAAGAGACCCAGTACTTC. This sequence encodes CASSLGTTQETQYF.